The rows below give T cell receptor beta chains drawn from one sample of a study of cytomegalovirus exposure and HLA in healthy donors. Libraries were prepared by immunoSEQ multiplex PCR; TCRdb keeps only in-frame clonotypes and omits some of them. The sample has under 90,000 clones; the top ten hold roughly 8%. Sequences were obtained from PBMCs. Receptors were obtained from a female donor in good health and CMV-seropositive. Each CDR3 is given with its conserved first and last residue. A D gene is named only where the DNA matches it firmly.

TRBJ2-3	TRBV18	TRBD1	TGTGCCAGTCGCACAGGGGTCCTCACAGATACGCAGTATTTT	CASRTGVLTDTQYF
TRBJ2-5	TRBV19	TRBD1	TGTGCCAGTAGCAGACAGGGATCGGCAGAGACCCAGTACTTC	CASSRQGSAETQYF
TRBJ2-7	TRBV30	.	TGTGCCTGGACCGGCGGGCAGGCTTCCTACGAGCAGTACTTC	CAWTGGQASYEQYF
TRBJ2-1	TRBV18	.	TGTGCCAGCTCACCAATTCAGGGGAGTGCCAATGAGCAGTTCTTC	CASSPIQGSANEQFF
TRBJ2-7	TRBV7-2	TRBD1	TGTGCCAGCGAGAGGGACAGGGGGCGGTACGAGCAGTACTTC	CASERDRGRYEQYF
TRBJ2-2	TRBV6-5	.	TGTGCCAGCCAGTCGAGGAGCGGGGAGCTGTTTTTT	CASQSRSGELFF
TRBJ2-1	TRBV5-4	TRBD2	TGTGCCAGCAGCTTGAAGCGGGAAAGAAAGAACAATGAGCAGTTCTTC	CASSLKRERKNNEQFF
TRBJ1-1	TRBV28	.	TGTGCCAGCAGTGCGACATATGAAGCTTTCTTT	CASSATYEAFF
TRBJ1-5	TRBV6-5	.	TGTGCCAGCAGTTCCCAGTATAGCAATCAGCCCCAGCATTTT	CASSSQYSNQPQHF
TRBJ1-5	TRBV19	TRBD1	TGTGCCAGTAGTACCCAGGGGGTGAGCAATCAGCCCCAGCATTTT	CASSTQGVSNQPQHF
TRBJ2-2	TRBV6-1	TRBD2	TGTGCCAGCAGTGCCACACCGGGACTAGCGGGGGCCATGAACACCGGGGAGCTGTTTTTT	CASSATPGLAGAMNTGELFF
TRBJ2-3	TRBV19	TRBD2	TGTGCCACCAGCTTGGCGGGAGGGAGGACAGATACGCAGTATTTT	CATSLAGGRTDTQYF
TRBJ1-3	TRBV27	.	TGTGCCAGCAGTTTCTCGCAGGGGAACACCATATATTTT	CASSFSQGNTIYF
TRBJ2-7	TRBV28	TRBD1	TGTGCCAGCAGTTCCGGGACAGGGCGGCGCTACGAGCAGTACTTC	CASSSGTGRRYEQYF
TRBJ2-2	TRBV5-4	TRBD2	TGTGCCAGCAGCGCGACTAGCGGGAGAGCCGGGGAGCTGTTTTTT	CASSATSGRAGELFF
TRBJ2-3	TRBV18	TRBD1	TGTGCCAGCTCACAGGGGACAGGGCAGTCGCCCCAGTATTTT	CASSQGTGQSPQYF
TRBJ2-2	TRBV7-9	TRBD2	TGTGCCAGCAGCCTTAGCGGGGGGAAGAGCGGGGAGCTGTTTTTT	CASSLSGGKSGELFF
TRBJ2-5	TRBV18	.	TGTGCCAGCTCTCGAACAGTTGGGGAGACCCAGTACTTC	CASSRTVGETQYF
TRBJ2-7	TRBV7-2	TRBD2	TGTGCCAGCAGCGGCGGGGGGACCGAGCAGTACTTC	CASSGGGTEQYF
TRBJ1-3	TRBV14	.	TGTGCCAGCAGCCAAGAAGATCCGGGATGGAGGGGAAACACCATATATTTT	CASSQEDPGWRGNTIYF
TRBJ2-7	TRBV4-3	TRBD2	TGCGCCAGCAGCCAAGCTAGCGGGAGGGCCCACGAGCAGTACTTC	CASSQASGRAHEQYF
TRBJ2-1	TRBV5-1	TRBD2	TGCGCCAGCAGCCTACCCGCACTAGCGGGAGAGGCCAATGAGCAGTTCTTC	CASSLPALAGEANEQFF
TRBJ1-1	TRBV28	TRBD1	TGTGCCAGCCGTGCCGGACAGGGCAGGGCTGAAGCTTTCTTT	CASRAGQGRAEAFF
TRBJ2-7	TRBV4-1	.	TGCGCCAGCAGCCAAGTCATCGTAACTCCTATTTACGAGCAGTACTTC	CASSQVIVTPIYEQYF
TRBJ2-3	TRBV6-5	TRBD2	TGTGCCAGCAGCTCCCTCGGCGGGGGGACGCAGTATTTT	CASSSLGGGTQYF
TRBJ1-6	TRBV11-3	TRBD1	TGTGCCAGCAGCCGGACAGGAAATTCACCCCTCCACTTT	CASSRTGNSPLHF
TRBJ2-3	TRBV2	.	TGTGCCAGCAGGGGCTACACAGATACGCAGTATTTT	CASRGYTDTQYF
TRBJ1-1	TRBV10-3	.	TGTGCCATCAGTGGAATAGCGGGCCCGGACACTGAAGCTTTCTTT	CAISGIAGPDTEAFF
TRBJ2-3	TRBV27	.	TGTGCCAGCAGTCGACAGACTAGCACAGATACGCAGTATTTT	CASSRQTSTDTQYF
TRBJ2-7	TRBV7-2	.	TGTGCCAGCAGCTTAGGCAGGGGGGTTGACGAGCAGTACTTC	CASSLGRGVDEQYF
TRBJ1-1	TRBV4-3	TRBD1	TGCGCCAGCAGCCGCCCCGGGACAGGGGTAAGCAAAGCTTTCTTT	CASSRPGTGVSKAFF
TRBJ1-2	TRBV19	TRBD1	TGTGCCAGTAGTTCTACAGGGGGTAACTATGGCTACACCTTC	CASSSTGGNYGYTF
TRBJ2-3	TRBV5-1	.	TGCGCCAGCAGCTTGGAGGGAGGCCGAGGAACGCAGTATTTT	CASSLEGGRGTQYF
TRBJ2-7	TRBV5-4	.	TGTGCCAGCAGCTTGCGAGCTGTCGACGAGCAGTACTTC	CASSLRAVDEQYF
TRBJ2-3	TRBV7-2	TRBD2	TGTGCCAGCAGCCCCGGCGGGGGGGTAGATACGCAGTATTTT	CASSPGGGVDTQYF
TRBJ2-1	TRBV4-3	TRBD2	TGCGCCAGCAGCCAATTAGCGGGAGGGCCCTATGAGCAGTTCTTC	CASSQLAGGPYEQFF
TRBJ2-1	TRBV18	.	TGTGCCAGCTCACCAGGTACCGGGAGAGACTTTTACAATGAGCAGTTCTTC	CASSPGTGRDFYNEQFF
TRBJ1-3	TRBV6-5	.	TGTGCCAGCAGTCCACGGGGGGGGACTGGAAACACCATATATTTT	CASSPRGGTGNTIYF
TRBJ2-5	TRBV28	.	TGTGCCAGCAGTTCGGTTTGGGAGACCCAGTACTTC	CASSSVWETQYF
TRBJ2-1	TRBV25-1	TRBD1	TGTGCCAGCAGTGGGGACAGGGGGTGGAATGAGCAGTTCTTC	CASSGDRGWNEQFF
TRBJ2-7	TRBV4-2	TRBD1	TGTGCCAGCAGCCAAGGGGTAGGACAGGGAGACTCCTACGAGCAGTACTTC	CASSQGVGQGDSYEQYF